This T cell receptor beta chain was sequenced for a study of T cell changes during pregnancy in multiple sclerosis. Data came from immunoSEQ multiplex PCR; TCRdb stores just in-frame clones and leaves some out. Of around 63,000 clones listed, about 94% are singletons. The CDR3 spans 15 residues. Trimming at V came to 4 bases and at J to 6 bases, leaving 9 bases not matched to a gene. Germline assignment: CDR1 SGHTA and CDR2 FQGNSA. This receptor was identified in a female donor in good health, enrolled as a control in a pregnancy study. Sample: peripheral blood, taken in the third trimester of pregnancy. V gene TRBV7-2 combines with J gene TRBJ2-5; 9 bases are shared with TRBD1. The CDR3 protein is CASSSSGTGLKTQYF. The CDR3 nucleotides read TGTGCCAGCAGCTCTTCCGGGACAGGGTTGAAGACCCAGTACTTC.